One sample yielded the 26 T cell receptor beta chains listed below, sequenced in a study of blood T cell repertoires in COVID-19. TCRdb's table, derived via immunoSEQ multiplex PCR, lists solely in-frame clones and lacks some. The sample contains some 150,000 clones, 70% to 90% of which appear only once. Material: peripheral blood. The receptor source for this set is a man aged 55 to 70 with COVID-19, enrolled during active disease.

As to this clone: Other DNA sequences of this sample code for an identical CDR3. The V call is TRBV5-1, the J call TRBJ1-4; D is uncertain. There are 16 residues in the CDR3. Germline V gene lookup returns CDR1 SGHRS and CDR2 YFSETQ. The V gene lost 0 bases and the J gene lost 0 bases, with 9 bases spanning the gap. Here the CDR3 reads CASSLVPGATNEKLFF. The CDR3 DNA sequence: TGCGCCAGCAGCTTGGTTCCGGGAGCAACTAATGAAAAACTGTTTTTT.

The V and J genes are TRBV27 and TRBJ1-2; D is possibly TRBD1 (5 bases). The CDR3 has 11 residues. V lost 7 bases and J lost 8, with 11 bases in between. Germline loops: CDR1 MNHEY, CDR2 SMNVEV (reference sequence). The CDR3 DNA reads as TGTGCCAGCAAGTGGCAGGGAGGCTACACCTTC. Residues: CASKWQGGYTF.

This chain links TRBV7-2 with TRBJ1-6; the D gene is possibly TRBD1 (6 bases). V was trimmed by 5 bases and J by 10 bases, leaving 12 bases between them. The CDR3 sequence is 13 residues long. CDR1 is SGHTA, CDR2 FQGNSA, per germline. The CDR3, as DNA: TGTGCCAGCAGCCCAGGACAGCAATCACCCCTCCACTTT. Translating gives CASSPGQQSPLHF.

This chain links TRBV28 with TRBJ2-7, with 7 bases lining up with TRBD2. CDR1 and CDR2 from the germline V gene are MDHEN and SYDVKM. The CDR3 sequence is 17 residues long. J lost 2 bases, V lost 4 bases, and 14 bases had no gene match. The CDR3 spells CASSSWGGAGPTYEQYF. CDR3 DNA sequence: TGTGCCAGCAGTTCCTGGGGCGGAGCGGGACCTACCTACGAGCAGTACTTC.

V is TRBV6-2 or TRBV6-3 and J is TRBJ1-5; a possible D gene is TRBD1 (5 bases). The CDR3 sequence is 14 residues long. Trimming stripped 0 bases from V and 16 bases from J, with 19 bases between. Germline lookup yields CDR1 MNHEY and CDR2 SVGEGT. CDR3 nucleotides: TGTGCCAGCAGTTACTCGATGGAGACGGGACTCCCCCATTTT. Translating gives CASSYSMETGLPHF.

V and J are TRBV5-1 and TRBJ1-6; possibly TRBD1 for D (6 bases). Germline CDR1 and CDR2: SGHRS and YFSETQ. The germline V and J ends were trimmed by 2 bases and 9 bases, with 12 bases remaining between them. The CDR3 spans 14 residues. The CDR3 DNA reads TGCGCCAGCAGCTTAACAGGGAACGGTTCACCCCTCCACTTT. This gives the protein CASSLTGNGSPLHF.

This clone was found a few times. The genes are TRBV5-6 and TRBJ2-2, with D possibly TRBD1 on 6 matching bases. The germline CDR1 and CDR2 sequences are SGHDT and YYEEEE. The CDR3 runs 16 residues. With 9 bases removed from V and 2 bases from J, the gap between germline ends came to 20 bases. CDR3 in amino acids: CATPTRSGQNTGELFF. CDR3 sequence (DNA): TGTGCCACACCCACCCGTTCGGGACAAAACACCGGGGAGCTGTTTTTT.

J is TRBJ1-2 and V is TRBV6-5, with TRBD1 matching over 11 bases. This CDR3 comprises 15 residues. Germline V CDR1 and CDR2: MNHEY, SVGAGI. After removal of 4 bases from V and 5 bases from J, the junction contained 6 bases not matched to a gene. The DNA of the CDR3 is TGTGCCAGCAGTTCCCGGGACAGGGGGTTGTATGGCTACACCTTC. This translates into CASSSRDRGLYGYTF.

The genes are TRBV5-1 and TRBJ2-7; tentative D call: TRBD1 (6 bases). CDR1 and CDR2 (germline): SGHRS, YFSETQ. The CDR3 consists of 13 residues. V lost 3 bases to trimming and J lost 7 bases, with 14 bases between them. In DNA, the CDR3 is TGCGCCAGCAGCTCACTACAGGGTAGAGAGCAGTACTTC. It encodes CASSSLQGREQYF.

This sequence joins TRBV2 and TRBJ2-1; TRBD1 agrees at 12 bases. CDR3 size: 12 residues. The V and J ends lost 8 bases and 8 bases, in that order; junction bases with no gene match: 1. Germline V gene sequence: CDR1 SNHLY, CDR2 FYNNEI. The CDR3 nucleotides are TGTGCCAGCCGGGACAGGGGGCATGAGCAGTTCTTC. It is translated as CASRDRGHEQFF.

This rearrangement joins TRBV7-2 to TRBJ2-1; 9 bases line up with TRBD2. The CDR3 loop spans 15 amino acids. CDR1 and CDR2 (germline): SGHTA, FQGNSA. Trimming removed 5 bases from V and 4 bases from J; junction bases left unmatched: 6. CDR3: CASSPASGRYNEQFF. The CDR3 DNA reads as TGTGCCAGCAGCCCAGCCAGCGGGAGGTACAATGAGCAGTTCTTC.

Only one count was recorded for this clone. The chain carries TRBV29-1 and TRBJ2-7; TRBD1 is a possible D gene (6 bases). Germline CDR1 SQVTM, CDR2 ANQGSEA. V gave up 4 bases and J gave up 2 bases, with 15 bases separating them. The CDR3 is made up of 14 amino acids. CDR3: CSVGLDSTTYEQYF. The CDR3 bases are TGCAGCGTTGGCTTGGACAGTACTACCTACGAGCAGTACTTC.

This rearrangement joins TRBV19 to TRBJ1-5, with 8 bases lining up with TRBD1. CDR3 size: 15 residues. J lost 3 bases, V lost 7 bases, and 8 bases had no gene match. Per the germline V gene, CDR1 is LNHDA and CDR2 is SQIVND (reference sequence). This CDR3 reads CASIDRQGFNQPQHF. The CDR3 nucleotides read TGTGCCAGTATTGACCGACAGGGGTTCAATCAGCCCCAGCATTTT. Complete variable domain (other parts from reference TRBV19 and TRBJ1-5): DGGITQSPKYLFRKEGQNVTLSCEQNLNHDAMYWYRQDPGQGLRLIYYSQIVNDFQKGDIAEGYSVSREKKESFPLTVTSAQKNPTAFYLCASIDRQGFNQPQHFGDGTRLSIL.

The V call is TRBV6-5, the J call TRBJ1-1; possibly TRBD1 for D (6 bases). Germline V gives CDR1 MNHEY, CDR2 SVGAGI. The CDR3 consists of 15 residues. Trimming removed 6 bases at V and 1 base at J, with 15 bases between. CDR3 sequence (DNA): TGTGCCAGCAGCGCCAGGGAGGGGGAGAACACTGAAGCTTTCTTT. This sequence encodes CASSAREGENTEAFF.

The V gene is TRBV15, the J gene TRBJ1-5; D might be TRBD1 (5 bases). The CDR3 has 15 amino acids. Per germline, CDR1 LNHNV and CDR2 YYDKDF (reference sequence). V lost 0 bases, J lost 2 bases, and 8 bases lay in between. The CDR3 region is CATSRDAGGNQPQHF. CDR3 bases: TGTGCCACCAGCAGAGATGCGGGGGGCAATCAGCCCCAGCATTTT.

The genes are TRBV3-1 (or the pseudogene TRBV3-2) and TRBJ2-2; TRBD1 aligns across 7 bases. This CDR3 is 16 amino acids long. V trimming: 0 bases; J trimming: 6 bases; junction bases outside the gene matches: 7. CDR1 is LGHDT, CDR2 YNNKEL, per germline (reference sequence). The DNA of the CDR3 is TGTGCCAGCAGCCAAGAGAGAGGGGGCGGATCCGGGGAGCTGTTTTTT. Its translation is CASSQERGGGSGELFF.

The rearrangement uses TRBV6-1 and TRBJ2-1, with 8 positions matching TRBD1. With V trimmed by 4 bases and J by 2 bases, 7 bases remained unmatched. Per germline, CDR1 MNHNS and CDR2 SASEGT. The CDR3 extends over 16 amino acids. CDR3 sequence reads: CASSAYRGYTYNEQFF. The CDR3 nucleotides read TGTGCCAGCAGTGCCTACAGGGGGTACACCTACAATGAGCAGTTCTTC.

Only a few counts were recorded for this clone. The chain recombines TRBV6-6 with TRBJ1-3, with 7 bases identical to TRBD1. CDR1 is MNHNY and CDR2 is SVGAGI in the germline V gene (reference sequence). The V and J ends lost 5 bases and 0 bases, in that order; junction bases with no gene match: 7. The CDR3 consists of 16 residues. The CDR3 DNA reads TGTGCCAGCAGTCAGGGACAGCTAGACTCTGGAAACACCATATATTTT. This translates into CASSQGQLDSGNTIYF.

The chain carries TRBV15 and TRBJ1-5; 7 bases align to TRBD1. Trimming at V came to 1 base and at J to 4 bases, leaving 4 bases not matched to a gene. CDR3 size: 15 residues. Germline V gene data show CDR1 as LNHNV and CDR2 as YYDKDF (reference sequence). CDR3 sequence reads: CATSRGTGENQPQHF. The CDR3 coding sequence is TGTGCCACCAGCAGAGGGACAGGCGAGAATCAGCCCCAGCATTTT.

As regards this clone: This specimen includes other DNA sequences encoding the same CDR3. The chain joins TRBV2 to TRBJ1-6; TRBD1 matches at 9 bases. This CDR3 is 15 amino acids long. The germline CDR1 and CDR2 sequences are SNHLY and FYNNEI. Trimming took 4 bases from V and 6 from J; bases not matched to a gene: 4. The CDR3 here is CASSAGGQGNSPLHF. As DNA, the CDR3 is TGTGCCAGCAGTGCGGGGGGACAGGGTAATTCACCCCTCCACTTT.

This clone was counted a single time. This chain connects TRBV30 to TRBJ2-1; TRBD2 matches 12 bases. Germline V gene lookup returns CDR1 GTSNPN and CDR2 SVGIG (reference sequence). V lost 7 bases to trimming and J lost 2 bases; unmatched junction nucleotides: 6. The CDR3 spans 15 residues. CDR3: CALWTSGETYNEQFF. As DNA, the CDR3 is TGTGCCTTATGGACTAGCGGGGAAACCTACAATGAGCAGTTCTTC. The entire variable domain, with the rest obtained from reference TRBV30 and TRBJ2-1, is as follows: SQTIHQWPATLVQPVGSPLSLECTVEGTSNPNLYWYRQAAGRGLQLLFYSVGIGQISSEVPQNLSASRPQDRQFILSSKKLLLSDSGFYLCALWTSGETYNEQFFGPGTRLTVL.

J is TRBJ2-1 and V is TRBV4-1; 9 nucleotides line up with TRBD2. The CDR3 covers 15 residues. Germline V gene sequence: CDR1 MGHRA, CDR2 YSYEKL. Trimming at V came to 1 base and at J to 8 bases, leaving 6 bases not matched to a gene. In DNA, the CDR3 is TGCGCCAGCAGCCAAGGGGCTAGCGGGGCCGATGAGCAGTTCTTC. It encodes CASSQGASGADEQFF.

This clone appeared a few times. DNA of the CDR3: TGCGCCAGCAGCTTGGCCGGGACAGGGGCCTATGGCTACACCTTC. Translation gives CASSLAGTGAYGYTF. The gene calls are TRBV5-1 and TRBJ1-2, with 10 bases identical to TRBD1. Germline V lookup: CDR1 SGHRS, CDR2 YFSETQ. CDR3 size: 15 residues. After removal of 0 bases from V and 4 bases from J, the junction contained 3 bases not matched to a gene.

The chain is built from TRBV28 and TRBJ1-1; TRBD1 is a possible D gene (6 bases). V was trimmed by 4 bases and J by 4 bases, leaving 13 bases between them. The CDR3 covers 14 residues. Germline V gene sequence: CDR1 MDHEN, CDR2 SYDVKM. In DNA, the CDR3 is TGTGCCAGCAGTTCCTCAGGGGTCGGCACTGAAGCTTTCTTT. Translating gives CASSSSGVGTEAFF.

The chain uses TRBV19 and TRBJ2-5; the match to TRBD2 covers 13 bases. CDR3 length: 17 residues. J gave up 5 bases and V 6 bases, and 12 bases lay outside the gene matches. The germline V gene has CDR1 LNHDA and CDR2 SQIVND (reference sequence). The CDR3 nucleotides read TGTGCCAGTAGCCCGGGGACTAGCGGGGTTCGGCAGGAGACCCAGTACTTC. Amino acids: CASSPGTSGVRQETQYF.

The rearrangement uses TRBV24-1 and TRBJ2-5; a weak D match, TRBD2 (5 bases). CDR3 length: 16 amino acids. Deletions cut 5 bases from V and 0 bases from J, with 15 bases between. Germline V gene sequence: CDR1 KGHDR, CDR2 SFDVKD. This chain's CDR3 is CATSARGQSNQETQYF. The CDR3 DNA sequence: TGTGCCACCAGTGCTCGGGGTCAGAGTAACCAAGAGACCCAGTACTTC.